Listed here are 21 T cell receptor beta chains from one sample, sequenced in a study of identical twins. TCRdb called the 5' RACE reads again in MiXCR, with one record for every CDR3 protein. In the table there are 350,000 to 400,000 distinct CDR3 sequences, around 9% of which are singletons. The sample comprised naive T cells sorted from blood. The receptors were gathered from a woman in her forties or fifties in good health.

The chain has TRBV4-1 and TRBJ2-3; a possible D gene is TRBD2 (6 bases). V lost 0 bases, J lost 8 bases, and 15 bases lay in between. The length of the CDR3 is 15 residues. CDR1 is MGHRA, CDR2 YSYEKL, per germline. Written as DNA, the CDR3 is TGCGCCAGCAGCCAAGAAGGGCTCCCCGGGGGTACGCAGTATTTT. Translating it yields CASSQEGLPGGTQYF.

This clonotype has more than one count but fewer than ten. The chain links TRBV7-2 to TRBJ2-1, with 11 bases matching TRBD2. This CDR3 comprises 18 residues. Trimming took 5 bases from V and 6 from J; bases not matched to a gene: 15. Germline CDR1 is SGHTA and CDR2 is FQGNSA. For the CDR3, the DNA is TGTGCCAGCAGCCGTATCTCCCTCCGACTAGCGGGGTCCAATGAGCAGTTCTTC. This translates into CASSRISLRLAGSNEQFF.

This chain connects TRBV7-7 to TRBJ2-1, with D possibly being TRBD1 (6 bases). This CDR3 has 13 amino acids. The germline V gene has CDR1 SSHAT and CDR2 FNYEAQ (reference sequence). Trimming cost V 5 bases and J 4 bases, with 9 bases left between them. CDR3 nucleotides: TGTGCCAGCAGCAGACAGGCTTACAATGAGCAGTTCTTC. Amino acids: CASSRQAYNEQFF.

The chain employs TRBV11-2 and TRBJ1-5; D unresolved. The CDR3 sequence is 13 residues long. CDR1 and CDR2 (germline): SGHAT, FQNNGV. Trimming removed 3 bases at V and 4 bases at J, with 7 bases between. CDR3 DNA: TGTGCCAGCAGCTTGTGGCGAAATCAGCCCCAGCATTTT. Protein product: CASSLWRNQPQHF.

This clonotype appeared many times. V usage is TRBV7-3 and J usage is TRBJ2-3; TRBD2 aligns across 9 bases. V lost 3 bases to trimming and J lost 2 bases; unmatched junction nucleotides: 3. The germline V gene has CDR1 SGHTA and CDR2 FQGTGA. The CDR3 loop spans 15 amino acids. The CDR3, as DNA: TGTGCCAGCAGCTTGACTAGCGGCCTCACAGATACGCAGTATTTT. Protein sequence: CASSLTSGLTDTQYF.

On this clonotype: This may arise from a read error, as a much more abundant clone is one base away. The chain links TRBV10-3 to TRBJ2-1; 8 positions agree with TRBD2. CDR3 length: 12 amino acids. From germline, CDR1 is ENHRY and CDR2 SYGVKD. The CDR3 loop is CAIGAGVNVQFF. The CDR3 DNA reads TGTGCCATCGGAGCGGGAGTGAATGTGCAGTTCTTC.

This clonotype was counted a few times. CDR3 sequence reads: CASSSSGRPYEQYF. CDR3 coding DNA: TGTGCCAGCAGCTCTAGCGGGAGGCCCTACGAGCAGTACTTC. The rearrangement uses TRBV12-3 or TRBV12-4 and TRBJ2-7, with 11 bases lining up with TRBD2. The V segment lost 6 bases and the J segment 2 bases; nucleotides outside the gene matches: 3. This CDR3 region has 14 residues.

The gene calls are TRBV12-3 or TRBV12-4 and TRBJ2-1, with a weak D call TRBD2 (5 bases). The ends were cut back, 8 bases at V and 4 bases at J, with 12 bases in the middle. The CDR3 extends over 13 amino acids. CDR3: CASWTEPYNEQFF. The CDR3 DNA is TGTGCCAGCTGGACTGAACCTTACAATGAGCAGTTCTTC.

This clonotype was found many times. In DNA, the CDR3 is TGTGCCAGCAGTGAAGTAGGCAGGAATTCACCCCTCCACTTT. Protein: CASSEVGRNSPLHF. The chain is built from TRBV2 and TRBJ1-6, with D uncertain. The CDR3 totals 14 residues. Germline V lookup: CDR1 SNHLY, CDR2 FYNNEI. The germline V and J ends were trimmed by 1 base and 7 bases, with 8 bases remaining between them.

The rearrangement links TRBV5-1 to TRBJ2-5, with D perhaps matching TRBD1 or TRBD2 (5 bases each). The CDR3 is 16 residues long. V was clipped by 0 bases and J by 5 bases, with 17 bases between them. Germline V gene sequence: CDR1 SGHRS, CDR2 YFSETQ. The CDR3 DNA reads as TGCGCCAGCAGCTTGGAAGGGCCCTTGGGGGTGGAGACCCAGTACTTC. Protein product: CASSLEGPLGVETQYF.

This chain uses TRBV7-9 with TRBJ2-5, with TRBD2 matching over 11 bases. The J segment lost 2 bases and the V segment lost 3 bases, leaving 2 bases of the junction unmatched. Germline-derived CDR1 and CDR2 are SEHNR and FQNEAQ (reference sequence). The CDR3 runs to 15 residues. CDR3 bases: TGTGCCAGCAGCTTTAGCGGGAGGGCGCAAGAGACCCAGTACTTC. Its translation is CASSFSGRAQETQYF. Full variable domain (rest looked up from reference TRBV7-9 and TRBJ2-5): DTGVSQNPRHKITKRGQNVTFRCDPISEHNRLYWYRQTLGQGPEFLTYFQNEAQLEKSRLLSDRFSAERPKGSFSTLEIQRTEQGDSAMYLCASSFSGRAQETQYFGPGTRLLVL.

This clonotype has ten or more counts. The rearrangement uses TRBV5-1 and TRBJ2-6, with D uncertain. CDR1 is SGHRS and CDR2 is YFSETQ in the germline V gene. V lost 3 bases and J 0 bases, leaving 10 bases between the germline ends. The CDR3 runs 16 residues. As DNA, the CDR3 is TGCGCCAGCAGCTCGATCCCGAGCTCTGGGGCCAACGTCCTGACTTTC. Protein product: CASSSIPSSGANVLTF.

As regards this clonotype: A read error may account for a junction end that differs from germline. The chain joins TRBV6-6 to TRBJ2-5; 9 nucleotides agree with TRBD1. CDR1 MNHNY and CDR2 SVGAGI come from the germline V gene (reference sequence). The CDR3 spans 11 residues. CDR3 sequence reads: CASSHRDRVNF. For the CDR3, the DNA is TGTGCCAGCAGTCACCGGGACAGGGTGAACTTC.

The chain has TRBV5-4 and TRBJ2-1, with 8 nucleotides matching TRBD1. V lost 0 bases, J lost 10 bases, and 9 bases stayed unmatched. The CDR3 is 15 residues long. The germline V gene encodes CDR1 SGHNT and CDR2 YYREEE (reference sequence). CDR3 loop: CASSLGQGATSEQFF. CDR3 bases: TGTGCCAGCAGCTTGGGCCAGGGGGCGACCTCCGAGCAGTTCTTC. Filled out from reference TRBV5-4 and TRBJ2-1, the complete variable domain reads ETGVTQSPTHLIKTRGQQVTLRCSSQSGHNTVSWYQQALGQGPQFIFQYYREEENGRGNFPPRFSGLQFPNYSSELNVNALELDDSALYLCASSLGQGATSEQFFGPGTRLTVL.

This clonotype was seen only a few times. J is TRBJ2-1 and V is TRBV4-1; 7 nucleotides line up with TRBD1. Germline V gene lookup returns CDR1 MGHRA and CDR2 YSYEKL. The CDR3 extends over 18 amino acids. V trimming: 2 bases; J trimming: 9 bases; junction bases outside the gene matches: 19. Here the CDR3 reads CASSQFRQGTFFRSEQFF. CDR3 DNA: TGCGCCAGCAGCCAATTCCGACAGGGAACGTTCTTTCGCAGTGAGCAGTTCTTC.

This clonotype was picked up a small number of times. CDR3 bases: TGTGCCAGCAGTCCCGGACGGACCTCTGGGGCCAACGTCCTGACTTTC. Translating it yields CASSPGRTSGANVLTF. J is TRBJ2-6 and V is TRBV12-3 or TRBV12-4; D is ambiguous. V shed 5 bases and J shed 0 bases, with 11 bases lying between them. CDR3 size: 16 residues.

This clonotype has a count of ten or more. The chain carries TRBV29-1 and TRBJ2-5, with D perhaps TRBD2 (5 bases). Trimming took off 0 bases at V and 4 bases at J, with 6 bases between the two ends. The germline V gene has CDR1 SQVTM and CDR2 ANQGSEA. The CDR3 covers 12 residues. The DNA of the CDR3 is TGCAGCGTTGAAGAGGGGAGAGAGACCCAGTACTTC. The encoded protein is CSVEEGRETQYF.

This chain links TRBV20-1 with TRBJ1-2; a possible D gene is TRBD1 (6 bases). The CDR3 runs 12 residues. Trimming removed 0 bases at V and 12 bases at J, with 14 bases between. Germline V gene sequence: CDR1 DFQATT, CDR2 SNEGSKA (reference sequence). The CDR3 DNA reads TGCAGTGCTAGAGACATGGGGGGCCTACACACCTTC. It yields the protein CSARDMGGLHTF.

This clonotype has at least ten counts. The CDR3 coding sequence is TGCGCCAGCACCCGCGGACCGGCTCGGCCAGGGGGCAATGAGCAGTTCTTC. Its translation is CASTRGPARPGGNEQFF. The chain carries TRBV5-1 and TRBJ2-1, with TRBD1 matching over 7 bases. The CDR3 contains 17 residues. Germline CDR1 and CDR2: SGHRS and YFSETQ. The V and J ends lost 6 bases and 6 bases, in that order; junction bases with no gene match: 18.

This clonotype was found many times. The CDR3 DNA sequence: TGTGCCATCAGTGAGTCCACTGACAGGTTTTACGAGCAGTACTTC. The encoded protein is CAISESTDRFYEQYF. The chain links TRBV10-3 to TRBJ2-7; the D gene is possibly TRBD1 (6 bases). The CDR3 sequence is 15 residues long. Looked up from germline, CDR1 is ENHRY and CDR2 is SYGVKD. V was shortened by 0 bases and J by 4 bases, with 13 bases between the two germline ends.

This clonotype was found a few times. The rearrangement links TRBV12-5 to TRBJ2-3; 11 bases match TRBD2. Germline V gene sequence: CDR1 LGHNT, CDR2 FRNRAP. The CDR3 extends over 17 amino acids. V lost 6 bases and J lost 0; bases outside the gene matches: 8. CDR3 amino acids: CASGNHSGRVSTDTQYF. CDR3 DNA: TGTGCTAGTGGGAACCATAGCGGGAGGGTCAGCACAGATACGCAGTATTTT.